This entry is about one T cell receptor beta chain. Antigen unknown. Using the 5' RACE reads, TCRdb records one entry per CDR3 protein without DNA. This sample's table reports around 140,000 distinct CDR3 sequences. The source of the sample is a study of T cells expressing NK-cell markers. Study information: Sequencing of TCR beta repertoires drew on sorted CD3+CD56+NKG2C+, CD3+CD56+NKG2C- and CD3+CD56-NKG2C+ T cells. Whole-study results and caveats: These clonotypes additionally ranked first within the CD3+CD56-NKG2C+ fraction of a few donors. Dominant NKG2C+ clonotypes made up 1.0-7.0% of CD8+ T cells in roughly 6 donors.

The sequence derives from a man aged 18 to 35 in good health. Sequencing used blood T cells: a sorted CD56 or NKG2C T cell subset, CD4+ or CD8+ T cells, or bulk PBMC T cells (not recorded which).

CDR3 protein: CASSFVGVNEQFF. The genes are TRBV5-8 and TRBJ2-1; TCRdb's assignment of TRBD1 cannot be checked, as there is no DNA. This CDR3 region has 13 residues. The germline V gene has CDR1 SGHTS and CDR2 YDEGEE. Full variable domain (rest looked up from reference TRBV5-8 and TRBJ2-1): EAGVTQSPTHLIKTRGQQATLRCSPISGHTSVYWYQQALGLGLQFLLWYDEGEERNRGNFPPRFSGRQFPNYSSELNVNALELEDSALYLCASSFVGVNEQFFGPGTRLTVL.